A single sample gave rise to the 10 T cell receptor beta chains below, sequenced in a study of T-cell memory formation after mild COVID-19. TCRdb re-called the 5' RACE reads through MiXCR, storing one row per CDR3 protein. This sample has around 30,000 distinct CDR3 sequences, with roughly an eighth found just once. Sequencing was done on a sample of PBMCs or a T cell subset sorted from them (not recorded which). All receptors derive from an adult woman who had mild COVID-19 (a few samples of this study predate the infection). Cell type and time point are not known.

This clonotype was picked up many times. V usage is TRBV7-9 and J usage is TRBJ2-1; tentative D call: TRBD2 (5 bases). V was clipped by 4 bases and J by 0 bases, with 13 bases between them. Germline CDR1 reads SEHNR; CDR2 reads FQNEAQ (reference sequence). This CDR3 is built from 16 residues. The CDR3 loop is CASSSLAPPSYNEQFF. CDR3 coding DNA: TGTGCCAGCAGCTCTTTAGCGCCTCCCTCCTACAATGAGCAGTTCTTC. The full variable domain, completed using reference TRBV7-9 and TRBJ2-1, is DTGVSQNPRHKITKRGQNVTFRCDPISEHNRLYWYRQTLGQGPEFLTYFQNEAQLEKSRLLSDRFSAERPKGSFSTLEIQRTEQGDSAMYLCASSSLAPPSYNEQFFGPGTRLTVL.

This chain uses TRBV4-3 with TRBJ1-6; D is ambiguous. This CDR3 comprises 16 residues. CDR1 is LGHNA and CDR2 is YSLEER in the germline V gene. V shed 1 base and J shed 4 bases, with 11 bases lying between them. Here the CDR3 DNA reads TGCGCCAGCAGCCAAGGGGTCTATTTATATAATTCACCCCTCCACTTT. It encodes CASSQGVYLYNSPLHF.

The chain is built from TRBV7-3 and TRBJ2-5, with D possibly TRBD1 on 6 matching bases. CDR1 and CDR2 from the germline V gene are SGHTA and FQGTGA. Between the trimmed V and J ends, which lost 5 bases and 5 bases, there was a span of 15 bases. The CDR3 consists of 14 residues. The CDR3 region is CASSPGPGVETQYF. CDR3 in DNA: TGTGCCAGCAGCCCAGGCCCAGGGGTTGAGACCCAGTACTTC.

This clonotype rates as medium-sized. The gene calls are TRBV5-1 and TRBJ2-1, with 8 bases matching TRBD2. The trim removed 1 base at V and 0 bases at J, leaving 0 bases unmatched. The CDR3 totals 15 residues. Germline values: CDR1 SGHRS, CDR2 YFSETQ. CDR3 amino acids: CASSLSGSSYNEQFF. Written as DNA, the CDR3 is TGCGCCAGCAGCTTGAGCGGGAGCTCCTACAATGAGCAGTTCTTC.

This clonotype came up many times. The chain links TRBV20-1 to TRBJ2-3; perhaps D is TRBD1 or TRBD2 (5 bases each). Looked up from germline, CDR1 is DFQATT and CDR2 is SNEGSKA (reference sequence). The CDR3 is 15 residues long. The V gene lost 0 bases and the J gene lost 6 bases, with 16 bases spanning the gap. Written as DNA, the CDR3 is TGCAGTGCTAGAGACCTCGTGGGACCGGGGGATACGCAGTATTTT. This encodes CSARDLVGPGDTQYF.

Many counts were recorded for this clonotype. This chain uses TRBV28 with TRBJ2-3, with unresolved D. Germline V gene lookup returns CDR1 MDHEN and CDR2 SYDVKM. Trimming cost V 3 bases and J 1 base, with 2 bases left between them. The CDR3 is 12 amino acids. The CDR3 loop reads CASSLRTDTQYF. Written as DNA, the CDR3 is TGTGCCAGCAGTTTGCGCACAGATACGCAGTATTTT.

The chain combines TRBV2 with TRBJ2-2; weak D call: TRBD1 (6 bases). The CDR3 totals 15 residues. Trimming removed 7 bases at V and 3 bases at J, with 15 bases between. The V gene's germline CDR1 is SNHLY and CDR2 FYNNEI. The CDR3 sequence: CASNSIGGDTGELFF. CDR3 DNA: TGTGCCAGCAACTCTATAGGGGGAGACACCGGGGAGCTGTTTTTT.

The chain joins TRBV4-1 to TRBJ2-7, with 8 bases matching TRBD1. CDR1 is MGHRA, CDR2 YSYEKL, per germline. The trim removed 4 bases at V and 5 bases at J, leaving 4 bases unmatched. The CDR3 is made up of 13 amino acids. CDR3 residues: CASSPQGAHEQYF. CDR3 DNA sequence: TGCGCCAGCAGCCCTCAGGGGGCCCACGAGCAGTACTTC.

This chain joins TRBV12-3 or TRBV12-4 and TRBJ1-1, with D possibly being TRBD1 (6 bases). This CDR3 has 12 residues. V lost 2 bases, J lost 9 bases, and 10 bases lay in between. CDR3: CASSLLGAQAFF. The CDR3 DNA sequence: TGTGCCAGCAGTTTATTGGGGGCCCAAGCTTTCTTT.

There are many counts of this clonotype. The V gene is TRBV18, the J gene TRBJ2-4; 8 bases match TRBD1. V lost 1 base to trimming and J lost 0 bases; unmatched junction nucleotides: 17. CDR1 and CDR2 (germline): KGHSH, LQKENI. The CDR3 is 21 amino acids. The CDR3 here is CASSPQSLAGGRILAKNIQYF. The CDR3 DNA follows: TGTGCCAGCTCACCACAATCCTTAGCAGGGGGCCGGATTTTAGCCAAAAACATTCAGTACTTC.